The 4 T cell receptor beta chains listed next were all sequenced from one sample in a study of precursors of human CD4 cytotoxic T cells. TCRdb reanalysed the reads using MiXCR and keeps one entry per CDR3 protein. Of about 510 distinct CDR3 sequences in the sample, about a sixth were seen once. Bulk UMI-based sequencing covered sorted CD4+ central memory, effector memory, IL-7R-high and IL-7R-negative TEMRA subsets. The sequenced sample was memory CD4+ T cells from blood (PBMCs). The receptor source for this set is a human donor in good health.

In its sample, this clonotype was seen a few times. The chain is built from TRBV12-3 or TRBV12-4 and TRBJ2-1, with 9 nucleotides matching TRBD2. Unmatched junction bases numbered 8, after V lost 2 bases and J lost 9 bases. The CDR3 loop spans 15 amino acids. CDR3 DNA sequence: TGTGCCAGCAGTTTATTGCTAGCGGGATCGAGTGAGCAGTTCTTC. It codes for CASSLLLAGSSEQFF.

The chain recombines TRBV6-5 with TRBJ1-2, with D possibly TRBD1 on 6 matching bases. CDR1 MNHEY and CDR2 SVGAGI come from the germline V gene. The CDR3 consists of 16 residues. V dropped 0 bases and J dropped 0 bases, with 11 bases sitting between them. The CDR3: CASSYSGTRTNYGYTF. In DNA, the CDR3 is TGTGCCAGCAGTTACTCCGGGACAAGAACTAACTATGGCTACACCTTC.

By share of the sample, this clonotype is large. The chain recombines TRBV7-8 with TRBJ2-4; 10 bases align to TRBD2. Germline CDR1 SGHVS, CDR2 FQNEAQ. This CDR3 spans 19 amino acids. V dropped 3 bases and J dropped 1; count of bases not matched to a gene: 12. This CDR3 is CASSFGTSVNLVAKNIQYF. The CDR3 DNA follows: TGTGCCAGCAGCTTCGGGACTAGCGTGAATCTCGTGGCCAAAAACATTCAGTACTTC.

This clonotype was counted between two and nine times. The genes are TRBV6-5 and TRBJ2-1; TRBD1 is a possible D gene (5 bases). CDR1 is MNHEY, CDR2 SVGAGI, per germline. CDR3 length: 14 amino acids. Trimming took off 5 bases at V and 5 bases at J, with 13 bases between the two ends. The CDR3 here is CASSKGAIDNEQFF. CDR3 bases: TGTGCCAGCAGTAAAGGGGCTATCGACAATGAGCAGTTCTTC.